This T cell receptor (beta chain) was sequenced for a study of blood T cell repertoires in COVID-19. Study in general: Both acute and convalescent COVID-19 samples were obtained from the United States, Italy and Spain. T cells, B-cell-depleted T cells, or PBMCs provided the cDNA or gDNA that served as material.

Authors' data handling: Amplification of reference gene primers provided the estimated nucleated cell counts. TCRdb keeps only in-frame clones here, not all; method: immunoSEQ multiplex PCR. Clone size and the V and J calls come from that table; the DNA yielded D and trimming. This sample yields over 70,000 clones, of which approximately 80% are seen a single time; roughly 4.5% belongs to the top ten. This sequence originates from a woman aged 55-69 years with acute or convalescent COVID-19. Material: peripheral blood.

CDR3 in amino acids: CASRTNSLEAFF. The CDR3 DNA sequence: TGTGCCAGCAGGACCAACAGCCTTGAAGCTTTCTTT. This chain links TRBV28 with TRBJ1-1; D remains unclear. This CDR3 contains 12 residues. Trimming removed 6 bases at V and 7 bases at J, with 12 bases between. The germline CDR1 and CDR2 sequences are MDHEN and SYDVKM.